This T cell receptor beta chain derives from a study of blood T cell repertoires in COVID-19. Study overall: Samples taken during acute and convalescent COVID-19 were collected in the United States, Italy and Spain. In each case, the material was cDNA or gDNA derived from T cells, B-cell-depleted T cells, or PBMCs.

Profiling relied on immunoSEQ multiplex PCR, and the TCRdb table lists in-frame clones only, not all of them. Of 90,000 or so clones in the sample, 89% are singletons; the top ten hold about 3.4%. CDR1 and CDR2 (germline): SGHRS, YFSETQ. This CDR3 comprises 16 residues. The V segment lost 3 bases and the J segment 1 base; nucleotides outside the gene matches: 5. This receptor was obtained from a woman aged 70-85 years with acute or convalescent COVID-19. The V call is TRBV5-1, the J call TRBJ1-3, with 9 nucleotides matching TRBD1. Sequencing input: peripheral blood. The CDR3 sequence is CASSSQGAMSGNTIYF. CDR3 coding DNA: TGCGCCAGCAGCTCACAGGGGGCAATGTCTGGAAACACCATATATTTT.